The 19 T cell receptor beta chains below were found in one sample sequenced in a study of T cells after posttransplantation cyclophosphamide. Cells defined as naive were viable CD3+CD4+ or CD3+CD8+ and CCR7+CD45RA+CD45RO-CD95-CD27+CD28+. Here immunoSEQ multiplex PCR was the method, and the copy in TCRdb shows in-frame clones only, minus some. Seen here are 7,500 to 10,000 clones, 95% to 98% observed once, and the top ten hold under 0.3%. Sequenced material: naive CD4+ T cells sorted from PBMCs. These receptors originate from a woman aged 55-69 years in good health, CMV-negative, and a related stem cell transplant donor.

This clone was seen only once. V gene TRBV9 combines with J gene TRBJ2-1, with TRBD2 as a possible D gene (7 bases). V dropped 0 bases and J dropped 0 bases, with 13 bases sitting between them. Per the germline V gene, CDR1 is SGDLS and CDR2 is YYNGEE. The CDR3 runs 17 residues. The CDR3 region is CASSVGLGGGSYNEQFF. DNA for the CDR3: TGTGCCAGCAGCGTAGGCTTAGGGGGGGGCTCCTACAATGAGCAGTTCTTC.

The chain recombines TRBV19 with TRBJ1-5; 10 nucleotides align to TRBD1. The CDR3 has 17 residues. Germline CDR1 reads LNHDA; CDR2 reads SQIVND (reference sequence). The junction had 10 bases not matched to a gene; V was cut back by 7 bases and J by 1 base. The CDR3 nucleotides are TGTGCCAGTACCCTAACCAGGGGACAGGGGAGCAATCAGCCCCAGCATTTT. Its translation is CASTLTRGQGSNQPQHF.

The chain combines TRBV2 with TRBJ1-2; 7 nucleotides line up with TRBD1. Germline-derived CDR1 and CDR2 are SNHLY and FYNNEI. V dropped 6 bases and J dropped 0; count of bases not matched to a gene: 13. This CDR3 comprises 17 residues. The CDR3 DNA reads TGTGCCAGCAGCGGAAGAGACAGGGCCCAAGCTAACTATGGCTACACCTTC. Encoded protein: CASSGRDRAQANYGYTF. The entire variable domain, with the rest obtained from reference TRBV2 and TRBJ1-2, is as follows: EPEVTQTPSHQVTQMGQEVILRCVPISNHLYFYWYRQILGQKVEFLVSFYNNEISEKSEIFDDQFSVERPDGSNFTLKIRSTKLEDSAMYFCASSGRDRAQANYGYTFGSGTRLTVV.

In its sample, this clone was seen once. This sequence joins TRBV19 and TRBJ2-5; D unclear. The J call may be mistaken, given a closer DNA end match to TRBJ2-7. This CDR3 is 13 amino acids long. Per the germline V gene, CDR1 is LNHDA and CDR2 is SQIVND (reference sequence). CDR3 nucleotides: TGTGCCAGTAGTATAGGTGGGCTCTACGAGCAGTACTTC. Translated, it gives CASSIGGLYEQYF.

In this sample, this clone turned up once. V is TRBV30 and J is TRBJ2-1, with TRBD2 matching 9 bases. CDR3 length: 14 residues. V shed 0 bases, J shed 10 bases, and the junction held 7 bases outside the gene matches. CDR1 is GTSNPN and CDR2 is SVGIG in the germline V gene (reference sequence). The chain's CDR3 is CAWSVGLAGEEQFF. CDR3 in DNA: TGTGCCTGGAGTGTAGGGTTAGCGGGAGAGGAGCAGTTCTTC.

This clone was counted once. The CDR3 loop reads CAWRTGGPVNEQFF. The CDR3 nucleotides are TGTGCCTGGAGGACAGGGGGACCCGTCAATGAGCAGTTCTTC. This chain connects TRBV30 to TRBJ2-1, with 9 nucleotides matching TRBD1. CDR1 and CDR2 from the germline V gene are GTSNPN and SVGIG (reference sequence). The CDR3 consists of 14 residues. J was trimmed by 6 bases and V by 3 bases; bases with no gene match: 6.

The chain combines TRBV29-1 with TRBJ2-7; weak D call: TRBD1 (6 bases). Germline V lookup: CDR1 SQVTM, CDR2 ANQGSEA. The ends were cut back, 1 base at V and 2 bases at J, with 9 bases in the middle. This CDR3 is built from 13 residues. CDR3 region: CSVEGDTTYEQYF. CDR3 coding DNA: TGCAGCGTTGAAGGGGACACTACCTACGAGCAGTACTTC.

The CDR3 loop reads CASSLVLAAQETQYF. CDR3 bases: TGTGCCAGCAGCTTAGTACTAGCGGCCCAAGAGACCCAGTACTTC. The chain links TRBV7-6 to TRBJ2-5; 8 nucleotides align to TRBD2. The CDR3 is 15 residues long. CDR1 is SGHVS, CDR2 FNYEAQ, per germline. With V trimmed by 1 base and J by 1 base, 2 bases remained unmatched.

This chain uses TRBV5-6 with TRBJ2-5, with TRBD1 matching over 7 bases. The CDR3 sequence is 16 residues long. V was pared by 0 bases and J by 0 bases, with 5 bases of the junction left unmatched. Looked up from germline, CDR1 is SGHDT and CDR2 is YYEEEE. The CDR3 DNA sequence: TGTGCCAGCAGCTTGGGTTTGACAGGGCACCAAGAGACCCAGTACTTC. Protein: CASSLGLTGHQETQYF.

This sequence joins TRBV29-1 and TRBJ2-2; perhaps TRBD2 as D (5 bases). Trimming took 4 bases from V and 9 from J, leaving 15 bases between them. This CDR3 is built from 13 residues. In germline, CDR1 is SQVTM, CDR2 ANQGSEA. CDR3 coding DNA: TGCAGCGTTGCCGGCCGGAGGTCCTGGGAGCTGTTTTTT. The encoded protein is CSVAGRRSWELFF.

The rearrangement joins TRBV4-2 to TRBJ1-6; 7 positions agree with TRBD1. The V and J ends lost 1 base and 10 bases, in that order; junction bases with no gene match: 10. Germline lookup yields CDR1 LGHNA and CDR2 YNFKEQ. The CDR3 consists of 16 residues. CDR3: CASSQGGSTGRSPLHF. DNA of the CDR3: TGTGCCAGCAGCCAAGGTGGGTCGACAGGGAGATCACCCCTCCACTTT.

The V gene is TRBV28, the J gene TRBJ1-3, with unresolved D. V lost 6 bases and J 4 bases, leaving 4 bases between the germline ends. From germline, CDR1 is MDHEN and CDR2 SYDVKM. The CDR3 loop spans 11 amino acids. The CDR3 sequence: CASSLGNTIYF. In nucleotides, the CDR3 is TGTGCCAGCAGCCTCGGAAACACCATATATTTT.

The genes are TRBV11-1 and TRBJ2-3; possible D gene TRBD2, 5 bases. This CDR3 is 14 amino acids long. V gave up 5 bases and J gave up 0 bases, with 9 bases separating them. Germline loops: CDR1 SGHAT, CDR2 FQDESV (reference sequence). The CDR3 coding sequence is TGTGCCAGCAGCAGGACTCATAGCACAGATACGCAGTATTTT. This encodes CASSRTHSTDTQYF.

The rearrangement links TRBV5-1 to TRBJ2-7; TRBD2 aligns across 11 bases. TRBJ2-1 explains the end of the DNA better; the J call may be wrong. This CDR3 has 15 residues. Germline values: CDR1 SGHRS, CDR2 YFSETQ. The CDR3 sequence: CASSLGLAGNNEQFF. The CDR3 DNA reads TGCGCCAGCAGCTTGGGACTAGCGGGAAACAATGAGCAGTTCTTC.

This chain's CDR3 is CASSLGSTSSGNTIYF. Here the CDR3 DNA reads TGTGCCAGCAGCTTGGGGTCCACGAGCTCTGGAAACACCATATATTTT. The rearrangement joins TRBV5-8 to TRBJ1-3, with D uncertain. This CDR3 spans 16 amino acids. Per germline, CDR1 SGHTS and CDR2 YDEGEE. V gave up 0 bases and J gave up 0 bases, with 10 bases separating them.

The chain links TRBV28 to TRBJ2-1, with 9 bases lining up with TRBD1. With V trimmed by 7 bases and J by 5 bases, 3 bases remained unmatched. The germline V gene encodes CDR1 MDHEN and CDR2 SYDVKM. The CDR3 is 13 residues long. CDR3 sequence reads: CASKGQGDNEQFF. The CDR3 DNA reads as TGTGCCAGCAAGGGACAGGGAGACAATGAGCAGTTCTTC.

This chain uses TRBV5-1 with TRBJ2-3; 9 bases match TRBD2. V trimming: 4 bases; J trimming: 3 bases; junction bases outside the gene matches: 9. This CDR3 has 16 amino acids. Germline V gives CDR1 SGHRS, CDR2 YFSETQ. CDR3 nucleotides: TGCGCCAGCAGCATATTGACTAGCGGAGGTACAGATACGCAGTATTTT. Protein sequence: CASSILTSGGTDTQYF.

CDR3 in DNA: TGTGCCAGCAGCGTTGGTGGCAGGCAAGAGACCCAGTACTTC. Translation: CASSVGGRQETQYF. The chain employs TRBV7-3 and TRBJ2-5, with unresolved D. V lost 5 bases to trimming and J lost 2 bases, with 12 bases between them. From germline, CDR1 is SGHTA and CDR2 FQGTGA. The CDR3 loop spans 14 amino acids.

This chain uses TRBV28 with TRBJ2-7; 7 bases align to TRBD2. The CDR3 extends over 14 amino acids. Losses at the gene ends were 6 bases for V and 2 bases for J; bases not matched to a gene: 7. Germline values: CDR1 MDHEN, CDR2 SYDVKM. The CDR3 nucleotides read TGTGCCAGCAGCCCGGGGGGAGGGGCCTACGAGCAGTACTTC. Its translation: CASSPGGGAYEQYF.